This T cell receptor beta chain was obtained from a study of human T cells and chemical hapten exposure (dated by TCRdb to about 2021). Background on the whole study: For sensitization, 2% DPC in acetone was applied to a 2 cm by 2 cm area of upper inner arm skin. Around 30 alopecia patients provided blood for TCR sequencing at one to four time points (pre-sensitization, 2, 6 and 24 weeks). In alopecia patients, the study followed how the peripheral blood TCR repertoire changed in vivo over primary and secondary sensitization to diphenylcyclopropenone (DPC), a hapten. The patient cohort, mostly female, included alopecia areata with under or over 50% scalp involvement, alopecia totalis and alopecia universalis. Patch testing on the upper back used Finn chambers containing 0.01% DPC, with scoring done after 6 days according to International Contact Dermatitis Research Group standards. Blood samples were taken from patients before sensitization (week 0) and at 2, 6 and about 24 weeks after DPC sensitization. The libraries were sequenced as a pool, and the TCR yield per sample differed mostly because of small variations in library volumes within the pool. Throughout the approximately 25-week study period, patients were also given weekly therapeutic DPC doses on the scalp. Paper-wide results and their limitations: All patients had alopecia, a presumed autoimmune disease, so their immune response might differ from that of healthy individuals. Patch test score correlated positively with the number of PT1 expanded TCRs, reaching significance at thresholds 8, 16 and 32 but not at 4. Significantly more large CDR3 similarity clusters were formed by expanded TCRs than by pre-sensitization or healthy control sets, consistent with antigen-driven responses. Repeated subsampling changed both the strength of the expansion versus patch-test correlation and the threshold at which the correlation became significant. DPC sensitization did not change how many TCRs were above 1 in 1000 frequency, and no evidence was found of alterations in global repertoire structure.

This specimen's time point label, interpreted: pre-sensitization, week 0. Interpreted using the paper, the treatment or condition label stands for: therapeutic diphenylcyclopropenone sensitization with weekly scalp DPC. Blood at each patch-test visit was drawn before the patch test was applied. To be eligible, patients had to be aged 18 to 70, diagnosed with alopecia and judged suitable for DPC therapy, while pregnant patients were excluded. Total RNA was extracted from unfractionated whole blood collected in Tempus Blood RNA tubes. Library preparation used RACE. Sequencing instrument: NextSeq 500. During library preparation, unique molecular identifiers were attached to individual cDNA molecules so that TCRs could be counted in a quantitative, reproducible way. From each blood RNA sample, both TCR alpha and TCR beta chains were sequenced. Regarding the original processing steps: The median number of TCRs per sample was roughly 98,000, ranging from about 20,000 to 750,000. V, J and CDR3 annotation of the TCR reads was performed with the Decombinator software suite. For the PS versus PT1 abundance plots, all samples were subsampled to the same number of TCRs (28,000). TCRs were defined as expanded if absent before sensitization and observed at least eight times at the 2-week time point. TCRdb took the public reads, trimmed them with fastp at Q25, ran MiXCR for clone calling and kept in-frame beta chains. Identical CDR3 protein sequences are pooled into one entry, listed with their most common genes and DNA. TCRdb, not the authors, supplied the V and J calls. The sample profile shows about 40,000 distinct CDR3 sequences; more than 9% of them were found once. Roughly 6% of the sample belongs to the ten largest clones.

This clonotype was counted ten times or more. The antigen it binds to is not known. Base-call qualities are not available, and no considerably larger clone is one nucleotide away. The CDR3 runs 11 amino acids, cysteine and phenylalanine included. Of all the DNA, just the CDR3 is kept, 33 bases in frame from base 1. At the junction V is shortened by 7 bases and J by 0 bases, with 3 bases in between. Per the germline V gene, MNHNS is the CDR1 and SASEGT is the CDR2. The clonotype was recovered from a man aged 25-45 years with alopecia areata. Some clones in this sample may be carry-over from other donors' samples. The sample consisted of whole blood, taken in connection with sensitization to the hapten diphenylcyclopropenone (DPC). The chain was built from TRBV6-1 and TRBJ1-1; no D gene call is confident. DNA sequence: TGTGCCAGCATCTTGAACACTGAAGCTTTCTTT. This yields the protein CASILNTEAFF.